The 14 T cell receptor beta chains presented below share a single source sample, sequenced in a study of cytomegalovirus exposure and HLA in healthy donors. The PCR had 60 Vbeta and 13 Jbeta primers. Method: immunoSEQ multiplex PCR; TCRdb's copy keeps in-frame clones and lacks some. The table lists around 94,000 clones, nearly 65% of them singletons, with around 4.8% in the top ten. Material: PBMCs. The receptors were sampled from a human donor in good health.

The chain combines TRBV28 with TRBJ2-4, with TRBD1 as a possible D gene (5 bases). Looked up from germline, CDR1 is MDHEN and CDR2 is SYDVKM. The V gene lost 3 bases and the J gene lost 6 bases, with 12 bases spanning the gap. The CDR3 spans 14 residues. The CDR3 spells CASSFPDSRNIQYF. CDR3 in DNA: TGTGCCAGCAGTTTCCCCGACAGCCGAAACATTCAGTACTTC.

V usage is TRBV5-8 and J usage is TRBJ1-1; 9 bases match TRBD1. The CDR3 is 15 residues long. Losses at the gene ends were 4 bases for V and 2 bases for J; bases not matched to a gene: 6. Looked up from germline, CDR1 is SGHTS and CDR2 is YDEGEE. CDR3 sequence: CASSAYRGLNTEAFF. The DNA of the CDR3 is TGTGCCAGCAGCGCGTACAGGGGGCTCAACACTGAAGCTTTCTTT.

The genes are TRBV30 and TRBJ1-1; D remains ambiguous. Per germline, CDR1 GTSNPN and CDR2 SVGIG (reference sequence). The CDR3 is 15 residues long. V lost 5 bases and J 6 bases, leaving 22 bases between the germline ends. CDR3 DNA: TGTGCCTGGGGCCGCTCGAGGGCCGTGGGAGCTGAAGCTTTCTTT. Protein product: CAWGRSRAVGAEAFF.

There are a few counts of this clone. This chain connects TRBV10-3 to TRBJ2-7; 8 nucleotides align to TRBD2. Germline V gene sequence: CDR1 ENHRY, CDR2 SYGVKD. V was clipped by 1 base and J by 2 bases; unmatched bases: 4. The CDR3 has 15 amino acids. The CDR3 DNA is TGTGCCATCAGTGAGTTTCGAGCGGGAGCCTACGAGCAGTACTTC. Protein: CAISEFRAGAYEQYF.

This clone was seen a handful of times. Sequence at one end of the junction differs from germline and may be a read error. CDR3 in DNA: TGTGCTAGCAGCCAAGGGGCGGGAGGTGAAGATACGCAGTATTTT. The encoded protein is CASSQGAGGEDTQYF. The chain couples TRBV7-7 to TRBJ2-3; 8 bases fit TRBD2. This CDR3 contains 15 residues. Germline CDR1 reads SSHAT; CDR2 reads FNYEAQ (reference sequence). Based on the CDR3 plus reference TRBV7-7 and TRBJ2-3, the full variable domain is GAGVSQSPRYKVTKRGQDVTLRCDPISSHATLYWYQQALGQGPEFLTYFNYEAQPDKSGLPSDRFSAERPEGSISTLTIQRTEQRDSAMYRCASSQGAGGEDTQYFGPGTRLTVL.

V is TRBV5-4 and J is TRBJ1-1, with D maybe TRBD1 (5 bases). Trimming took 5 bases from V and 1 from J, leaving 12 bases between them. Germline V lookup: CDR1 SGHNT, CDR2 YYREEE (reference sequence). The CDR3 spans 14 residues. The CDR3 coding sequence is TGTGCCAGCAGGATGGGAGGGACGAACACTGAAGCTTTCTTT. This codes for CASRMGGTNTEAFF.

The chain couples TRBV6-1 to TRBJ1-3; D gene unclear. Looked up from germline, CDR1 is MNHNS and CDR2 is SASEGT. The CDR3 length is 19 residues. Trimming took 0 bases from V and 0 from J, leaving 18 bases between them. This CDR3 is CASSEAFQLREDSGNTIYF. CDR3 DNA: TGTGCCAGCAGTGAAGCCTTTCAGTTGAGGGAAGACTCTGGAAACACCATATATTTT.

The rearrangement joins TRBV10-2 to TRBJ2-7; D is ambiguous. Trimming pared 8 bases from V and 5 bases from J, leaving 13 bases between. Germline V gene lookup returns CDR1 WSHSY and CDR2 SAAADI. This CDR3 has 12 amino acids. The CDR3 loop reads CASSRIVNEQYF. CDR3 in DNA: TGCGCCAGCTCTAGGATTGTAAACGAGCAGTACTTC.

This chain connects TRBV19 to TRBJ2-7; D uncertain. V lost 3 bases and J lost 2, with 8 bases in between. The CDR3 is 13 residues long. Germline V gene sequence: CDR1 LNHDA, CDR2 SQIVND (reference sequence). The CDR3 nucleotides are TGTGCCAGTAGTATCCCTAACGCCTACGAGCAGTACTTC. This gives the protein CASSIPNAYEQYF. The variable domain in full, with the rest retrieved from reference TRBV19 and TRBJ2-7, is DGGITQSPKYLFRKEGQNVTLSCEQNLNHDAMYWYRQDPGQGLRLIYYSQIVNDFQKGDIAEGYSVSREKKESFPLTVTSAQKNPTAFYLCASSIPNAYEQYFGPGTRLTVT.

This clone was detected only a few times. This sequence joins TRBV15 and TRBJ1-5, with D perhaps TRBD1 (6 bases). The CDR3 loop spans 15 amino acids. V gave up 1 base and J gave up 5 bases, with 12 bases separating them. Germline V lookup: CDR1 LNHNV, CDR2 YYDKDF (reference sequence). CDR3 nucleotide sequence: TGTGCCACCAGCAGAGGTGGGGACAACTATCAGCCCCAGCATTTT. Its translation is CATSRGGDNYQPQHF. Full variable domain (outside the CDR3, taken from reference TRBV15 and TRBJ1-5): DAMVIQNPRYQVTQFGKPVTLSCSQTLNHNVMYWYQQKSSQAPKLLFHYYDKDFNNEADTPDNFQSRRPNTSFCFLDIRSPGLGDTAMYLCATSRGGDNYQPQHFGDGTRLSIL.

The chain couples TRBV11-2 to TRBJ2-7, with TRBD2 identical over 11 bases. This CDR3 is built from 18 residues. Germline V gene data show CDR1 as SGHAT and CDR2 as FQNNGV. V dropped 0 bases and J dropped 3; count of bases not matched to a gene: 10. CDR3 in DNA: TGTGCCAGCAGCTTAGATGATCCGACTAGCGGGAAGCTCTACGAGCAGTACTTC. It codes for CASSLDDPTSGKLYEQYF.

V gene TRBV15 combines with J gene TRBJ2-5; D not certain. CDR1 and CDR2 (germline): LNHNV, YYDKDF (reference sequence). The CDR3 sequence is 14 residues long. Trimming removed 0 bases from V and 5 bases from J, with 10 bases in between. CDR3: CATSRDLTTETQYF. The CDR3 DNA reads TGTGCCACCAGCAGAGATTTGACAACGGAGACCCAGTACTTC.

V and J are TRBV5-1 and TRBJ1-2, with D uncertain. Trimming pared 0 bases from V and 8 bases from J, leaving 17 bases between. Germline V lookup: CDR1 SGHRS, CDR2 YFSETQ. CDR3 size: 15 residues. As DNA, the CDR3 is TGCGCCAGCAGCTTGGGTGCGGCTCTATCCTTGGGCTACACCTTC. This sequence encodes CASSLGAALSLGYTF.

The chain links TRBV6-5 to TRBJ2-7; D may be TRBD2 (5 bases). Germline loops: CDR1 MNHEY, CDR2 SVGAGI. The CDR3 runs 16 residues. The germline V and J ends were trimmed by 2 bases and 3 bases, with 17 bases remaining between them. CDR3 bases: TGTGCCAGCAGTTACCATCCCGGGGTGATAGGCTACGAGCAGTACTTC. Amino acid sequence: CASSYHPGVIGYEQYF.